A selection of T cell receptor beta chains follows, all from one sample in a study of shared clonotypes between healthy human individuals. Measured with immunoSEQ multiplex PCR; TCRdb has only the in-frame clones, and not every one. In the table there are some 2,000,000 clones, about 95% of which are singletons. Input material: naive CD8+ T cells sorted from blood. The receptors derive from a man younger than 35 in good health. CDR3s include the opening cysteine and the closing phenylalanine or tryptophan.

v_call: TRBV27; j_call: TRBJ2-1; cdr3_aa: CASSLWGGVTSYNEQFF
v_call: TRBV4-1; j_call: TRBJ1-2; cdr3_aa: CASSQVGLIYGYTF
v_call: TRBV6-6; j_call: TRBJ2-3; cdr3_aa: CASSSGGADTQYF
v_call: TRBV7-9; j_call: TRBJ2-1; cdr3_aa: CASSNWSGDEQFF
v_call: TRBV6-5; j_call: TRBJ2-7; cdr3_aa: CASSYSESYEQYF
v_call: TRBV6-1; j_call: TRBJ2-7; cdr3_aa: CASSDMGYEQYF
v_call: TRBV29-1; j_call: TRBJ1-3; cdr3_aa: CSVEGIEGKSGNTIYF
v_call: TRBV7-6; j_call: TRBJ2-4; cdr3_aa: CASSLGIAGGLQSIQYF
v_call: TRBV6-5; j_call: TRBJ1-1; cdr3_aa: CASSYSQNGDTEAFF
v_call: TRBV27; j_call: TRBJ2-1; cdr3_aa: CASSLRDGNNEQFF
v_call: TRBV5-6; j_call: TRBJ1-1; cdr3_aa: CASSLAGWGDTEAFF
v_call: TRBV10-3; j_call: TRBJ2-3; cdr3_aa: CAISESRGTSSSTDTQYF
v_call: TRBV30; j_call: TRBJ2-3; cdr3_aa: CAWTGGILGTQYF
v_call: TRBV28; j_call: TRBJ2-2; cdr3_aa: CASTDRPNTGELFF
v_call: TRBV27; j_call: TRBJ2-5; cdr3_aa: CASSFLGLEETQYF
v_call: TRBV30; j_call: TRBJ1-5; cdr3_aa: CAWGYSKSNQPQHF
v_call: TRBV7-9; j_call: TRBJ2-2; cdr3_aa: CASSSRTSGGTTGELFF
v_call: TRBV13; j_call: TRBJ2-3; cdr3_aa: CASSLVRNRGFTDTQYF
v_call: TRBV7-9; j_call: TRBJ2-1; cdr3_aa: CASSPREEQFF
v_call: TRBV4-1; j_call: TRBJ2-5; cdr3_aa: CASSQPTSAREETQYF
v_call: TRBV10-1; j_call: TRBJ1-1; cdr3_aa: CASSEGKNTEAFF
v_call: TRBV5-6; j_call: TRBJ1-5; cdr3_aa: CASSCPTGVTYQPQHF
v_call: TRBV7-3; j_call: TRBJ1-5; cdr3_aa: CASSLRPQHF
v_call: TRBV10-3; j_call: TRBJ2-7; cdr3_aa: CAISDPSYEQYF
v_call: TRBV7-9; j_call: TRBJ2-2; cdr3_aa: CASTGQGKAGELFF
v_call: TRBV7-2; j_call: TRBJ2-7; cdr3_aa: CASSLGLWDEQYF
v_call: TRBV7-9; j_call: TRBJ2-7; cdr3_aa: CASSDSSYEQYF
v_call: TRBV2; j_call: NA; cdr3_aa: CASSPSGASARSYEQYF
v_call: TRBV30; j_call: TRBJ2-7; cdr3_aa: CAWSGPGTSASYEQYF
v_call: TRBV6-1; j_call: TRBJ2-7; cdr3_aa: CASSGDSYEQYF
v_call: TRBV5-4; j_call: TRBJ2-1; cdr3_aa: CASSFQGGNEQFF
v_call: TRBV2; j_call: TRBJ2-1; cdr3_aa: CASSEARDTVSYNEQFF
v_call: TRBV7-9; j_call: TRBJ2-1; cdr3_aa: CASSPALPEIAGGNEQFF
v_call: TRBV5-4; j_call: TRBJ2-1; cdr3_aa: CASSLTSGSGSYNEQFF
v_call: TRBV7-6; j_call: TRBJ2-7; cdr3_aa: CASSLRGSYEQYF
v_call: TRBV18; j_call: TRBJ2-3; cdr3_aa: CASSHAVGTDTQYF
v_call: TRBV6-1; j_call: TRBJ1-3; cdr3_aa: CASSEHTYPGNTIYF
v_call: TRBV28; j_call: TRBJ2-7; cdr3_aa: CASSVTGTGAKFTYEQYF
v_call: TRBV7-9; j_call: TRBJ2-3; cdr3_aa: CASSPYISTDTQYF
v_call: TRBV5-1; j_call: TRBJ1-1; cdr3_aa: CASSLAGVSDTEAFF
v_call: TRBV5-5; j_call: TRBJ1-2; cdr3_aa: CASSFTGARNYGYTF
v_call: TRBV4-3; j_call: TRBJ2-1; cdr3_aa: CASSQDQLAGFYEQFF
v_call: TRBV30; j_call: TRBJ2-3; cdr3_aa: CAWSEGGSASTDTQYF
v_call: TRBV6-6; j_call: TRBJ2-7; cdr3_aa: CASSWGTASEQYF
v_call: TRBV9; j_call: TRBJ1-2; cdr3_aa: CASSSDGGAGGYTF
v_call: TRBV6-5; j_call: TRBJ2-5; cdr3_aa: CASSWDFQETQYF
v_call: TRBV2; j_call: TRBJ2-1; cdr3_aa: CASIPAGGAYNEQFF
v_call: TRBV9; j_call: TRBJ1-2; cdr3_aa: CASQEGSGDYGYTF
v_call: TRBV13; j_call: TRBJ1-4; cdr3_aa: CASSGTSELFF
v_call: TRBV5-5; j_call: TRBJ1-1; cdr3_aa: CASSYVPGQATNTEAFF
v_call: TRBV11-2; j_call: TRBJ2-7; cdr3_aa: CASSLVSGALYEQYF
v_call: TRBV7-6; j_call: TRBJ1-2; cdr3_aa: CASSPDFYGYTF
v_call: TRBV6-5; j_call: TRBJ1-2; cdr3_aa: CASSYGTDSGYGYTF
v_call: TRBV6-6; j_call: TRBJ2-7; cdr3_aa: CASNIDSRVPGYEQYF